These T cell receptor beta chains were read from a single sample in a study of early T cells in non-severe SARS-CoV-2 infection. Each CDR3 protein gets one entry after TCRdb re-called the 5' RACE reads with MiXCR. This table holds about 76,000 distinct CDR3 sequences, approximately 10% found once. Input material: whole blood. The origin of the receptors is an adult who was a healthcare worker with PCR-confirmed SARS-CoV-2 infection or an uninfected control (not recorded which). Both conserved end residues are trimmed from each CDR3. A row's size may be missing; if present it is once, few, many or a size class.

clone size: few
J gene: TRBJ2-3
V gene: TRBV20-1
CDR3 protein: SARRGADTQY

clone size: -
J gene: TRBJ2-5
V gene: TRBV24-1
CDR3 protein: ATSDSGLAGGETQY

clone size: -
J gene: TRBJ2-3
V gene: TRBV3-1
CDR3 protein: ASSQYVDTQY

clone size: -
J gene: TRBJ2-7
V gene: TRBV6-5
CDR3 protein: ASSYSYGNYEQY

clone size: many
J gene: TRBJ1-4
V gene: TRBV12-3/TRBV12-4
CDR3 protein: ASSLIQGAGEKLF

clone size: many
J gene: TRBJ1-5
V gene: TRBV7-3
CDR3 protein: ASSLTRTGPEPQH

clone size: many
J gene: TRBJ1-2
V gene: TRBV20-1
CDR3 protein: SARDPTGGKGYT

clone size: -
J gene: TRBJ1-1
V gene: TRBV10-3
CDR3 protein: AIGRQANTEAF

clone size: many
J gene: TRBJ1-4
V gene: TRBV5-6
CDR3 protein: ASSLDSRGEKLF

clone size: few
J gene: TRBJ2-7
V gene: TRBV20-1
CDR3 protein: SALTALSYEQY

clone size: -
J gene: TRBJ1-2
V gene: TRBV6-4
CDR3 protein: ASSVPGQGAEKYGCT

clone size: -
J gene: TRBJ2-5
V gene: TRBV20-1
CDR3 protein: SVRQGYEERETQY

clone size: -
J gene: TRBJ2-2
V gene: TRBV6-2/TRBV6-3
CDR3 protein: ASNRGGEYTGELF

clone size: few
J gene: TRBJ1-1
V gene: TRBV20-1
CDR3 protein: RAAENTEAF

clone size: few
J gene: TRBJ1-6
V gene: TRBV5-1
CDR3 protein: ASSWTDSNSPLH

clone size: many
J gene: TRBJ2-3
V gene: TRBV7-3
CDR3 protein: ASSSPTDTQY

clone size: -
J gene: TRBJ1-5
V gene: TRBV10-3
CDR3 protein: AISESLRQTPPQH

clone size: -
J gene: TRBJ2-7
V gene: TRBV5-1
CDR3 protein: ASSLGQSRYEQY

clone size: few
J gene: TRBJ1-1
V gene: TRBV6-1
CDR3 protein: ASLQGTGMNTEAF

clone size: few
J gene: TRBJ2-1
V gene: TRBV19
CDR3 protein: ASTAARGGNNEQF

clone size: -
J gene: TRBJ2-1
V gene: TRBV2
CDR3 protein: ASRTSGGFRGQF

clone size: few
J gene: TRBJ1-5
V gene: TRBV7-9
CDR3 protein: ASSFALEVGQPQH

clone size: many
J gene: TRBJ2-1
V gene: TRBV4-1
CDR3 protein: ASSQDILAGYNEQF

clone size: -
J gene: TRBJ2-7
V gene: TRBV5-1
CDR3 protein: ASSLGTGVLEQY

clone size: -
J gene: TRBJ2-1
V gene: TRBV12-3/TRBV12-4
CDR3 protein: ASSFRVNEQF

clone size: few
J gene: TRBJ2-7
V gene: TRBV25-1
CDR3 protein: ASTNEWGQGNPYEQY

clone size: -
J gene: TRBJ2-5
V gene: TRBV7-3
CDR3 protein: ASSLSGGETQY

clone size: -
J gene: TRBJ1-4
V gene: TRBV18
CDR3 protein: ASSPVPRGEKLF

clone size: few
J gene: TRBJ2-3
V gene: TRBV10-1
CDR3 protein: ASSDRERADTQY

clone size: few
J gene: TRBJ1-5
V gene: TRBV6-5
CDR3 protein: ASRARGNQPQH

clone size: many
J gene: TRBJ1-2
V gene: TRBV5-4
CDR3 protein: ASSRITGVGYT

clone size: few
J gene: TRBJ2-7
V gene: TRBV21-1
CDR3 protein: ASSKVLRGRHEQY

clone size: -
J gene: TRBJ2-2
V gene: TRBV6-6
CDR3 protein: ASSFLRGQGTGELF

clone size: many
J gene: TRBJ2-5
V gene: TRBV11-3
CDR3 protein: ASSSGPVQETQY

clone size: -
J gene: TRBJ2-3
V gene: TRBV19
CDR3 protein: ASSIRGPDTQY

clone size: many
J gene: TRBJ1-2
V gene: TRBV13
CDR3 protein: ASTKQGAGYTSYGYT

clone size: -
J gene: TRBJ2-3
V gene: TRBV20-1
CDR3 protein: SARRQSSTDTQY

clone size: few
J gene: TRBJ1-5
V gene: TRBV7-9
CDR3 protein: ASSLGGSTGNQPQH

clone size: -
J gene: TRBJ2-7
V gene: TRBV4-2
CDR3 protein: ASSHTASGGYEQY

clone size: -
J gene: TRBJ2-4
V gene: TRBV7-9
CDR3 protein: ASSVDDPSLAKNIQY

clone size: few
J gene: TRBJ2-6
V gene: TRBV7-2
CDR3 protein: ASSPTGGVGANVLT

clone size: few
J gene: TRBJ1-5
V gene: TRBV24-1
CDR3 protein: ATSWVRQGHSNQPQH

clone size: few
J gene: TRBJ2-5
V gene: TRBV11-2
CDR3 protein: ASKPWALAEEETQY

clone size: many
J gene: TRBJ1-6
V gene: TRBV9
CDR3 protein: ASSGTGLGDSPLH

clone size: many
J gene: TRBJ2-7
V gene: TRBV2
CDR3 protein: ASSPLSYEQY

clone size: many
J gene: TRBJ2-1
V gene: TRBV13
CDR3 protein: ASSLGSGLNEQF

clone size: few
J gene: TRBJ1-1
V gene: TRBV7-8
CDR3 protein: ASSKTGGRTEAF

clone size: -
J gene: TRBJ2-7
V gene: TRBV5-1
CDR3 protein: ASSSGGGPYEQY

clone size: many
J gene: TRBJ2-7
V gene: TRBV2
CDR3 protein: ASSGIYEQY

clone size: -
J gene: TRBJ2-7
V gene: TRBV4-1
CDR3 protein: ASSQVLAGGSYEQY

clone size: -
J gene: TRBJ1-6
V gene: TRBV7-2
CDR3 protein: ASSASYNSPLH

clone size: many
J gene: TRBJ2-1
V gene: TRBV29-1
CDR3 protein: SASGSGGIYNEQF